This TCR beta chain was documented in a study of OX40 agonist ivuxolimab in advanced cancers. Study as a whole: Patients in the trial were receiving intravenous ivuxolimab every 2 weeks, at doses of 0.01 to 10 mg/kg.

As regards this clone: Its specificity is unknown.

The CDR3 runs to 11 residues. The V gene's germline CDR1 is ENHRY and CDR2 SYGVKD. Trimming cost V 2 bases and J 7 bases, with 3 bases left between them. TCRdb's copy holds only in-frame clones and misses some; the assay was immunoSEQ multiplex PCR. In the table there are roughly 92,000 clones, roughly 90% of which are singletons. Whole-study findings and limits: Some nonresponders also had low normalized T-cell clonal expansion. Researchers report that CD8+ T cells had, on average, more expanded clones than CD4+. Doses of 0.1 to 3.0 mg/kg were accompanied by clonal expansion of CD4+ and CD8+ blood T cells by week 6.

The material was CD4+ or CD8+ T cells sorted from blood, obtained in a trial of the OX40 agonist ivuxolimab. The V gene is TRBV10-3, the J gene TRBJ2-1; no firm D call. The clonotype comes from an adult with an advanced solid tumor such as melanoma, head and neck, liver or kidney cancer. CDR3: CAISEGNEQFF. The DNA of the CDR3 is TGTGCCATCAGTGAGGGGAATGAGCAGTTCTTC.